The clone carrying this TCR beta chain was detected a few times. Healthy Caucasian individuals from Russia aged about 6 to 90 were enrolled as donors. Every sample had a minimum of 7 million PBMCs isolated. The sample is drawn from a study of blood T cells in healthy people across ages. Trimming took 6 bases from V and 7 from J, leaving 25 bases between them. In germline, CDR1 is DFQATT, CDR2 SNEGSKA (reference sequence). CDR3 length: 16 residues. With a J-beta primer mix and a sample-barcoded 5' primer, a second PCR ran 7 to 11 cycles. MiXCR was run by TCRdb on the 5' RACE reads, yielding one entry per CDR3 protein. This repertoire shows 600,000 to 850,000 distinct CDR3 sequences, around 40% found once; its top ten account for 20% to 25%.

This receptor was taken from a woman aged 60 to 75 in good health. This chain uses TRBV20-1 with TRBJ2-1; D tentatively reads TRBD1 or TRBD2 (5 bases each). The specimen sequenced was blood. The CDR3 bases are TGCAGTGCCCCCCTCGAGAGGGGCTGGGTAGTTAATGAGCAGTTCTTC. This sequence encodes CSAPLERGWVVNEQFF.